This is a list of T cell receptor beta chains from one sample in a study of cytomegalovirus exposure and HLA in healthy donors. Assay: immunoSEQ multiplex PCR; the TCRdb copy retains only in-frame clones and omits some. Among 95,000 to 100,000 clones listed, about 85% were seen once. Sequencing was performed on PBMCs. These receptors all stem from a man aged 30 to 45 in good health and CMV-seronegative. The CDR3 runs from the conserved cysteine through the conserved F or W. D genes are given only for firm matches. Where a row states a size, it is once, few, many or the class of an expanded clone; other rows omit it.

d_gene	abundance	v_gene	j_gene	CDR3aa	CDR3nt
NA	NA	TRBV5-4	TRBJ2-1	CASSRDYNEQFF	TGTGCCAGCAGTCGCGACTACAATGAGCAGTTCTTC
TRBD1	NA	TRBV4-3	TRBJ1-2	CASSQSDRGNYGYTF	TGCGCCAGCAGCCAGTCAGACAGGGGGAACTATGGCTACACCTTC
NA	NA	TRBV9	TRBJ1-3	CASSAETGQGNTIYF	TGTGCCAGCAGCGCAGAGACAGGACAAGGAAACACCATATATTTT
NA	NA	TRBV10-3	TRBJ2-7	CAISENSGPYEQYF	TGTGCCATCAGTGAGAATTCAGGTCCCTACGAGCAGTACTTC
NA	few	TRBV5-1	TRBJ2-5	CASSPEVGGVETQYF	TGCGCCAGCAGCCCAGAGGTGGGGGGAGTGGAGACCCAGTACTTC
NA	NA	TRBV5-1	TRBJ2-7	CASSLVTRGPISYEQYF	TGCGCCAGCAGCTTGGTCACCCGAGGTCCAATTTCCTACGAGCAGTACTTC
NA	NA	TRBV30	TRBJ2-3	CAWSVTGQGTQYF	TGTGCCTGGAGTGTAACCGGGCAGGGTACGCAGTATTTT
TRBD1	NA	TRBV2	TRBJ2-2	CASRRDRGFAGELFF	TGTGCCAGCAGGAGGGACAGGGGGTTCGCCGGGGAGCTGTTTTTT
TRBD1	NA	TRBV6-5	TRBJ1-2	CASSQWDRVEDGYTF	TGTGCCAGCAGTCAATGGGACAGGGTAGAGGATGGCTACACCTTC
NA	NA	TRBV30	TRBJ1-5	CAWSVGSNQPQHF	TGTGCCTGGAGTGTCGGGAGCAATCAGCCCCAGCATTTT
NA	once	TRBV2	TRBJ2-2	CASRGTPRGELFF	TGTGCCAGCAGGGGGACTCCCCGGGGGGAGCTGTTTTTT
TRBD2	NA	TRBV15	TRBJ2-5	CATSRGSSGVETQYF	TGTGCCACCAGCAGAGGTTCTAGCGGGGTAGAGACCCAGTACTTC
TRBD2	NA	TRBV7-9	TRBJ2-7	CASSPTAIGLAAPGEQYF	TGTGCCAGCAGCCCCACCGCCATTGGACTAGCGGCCCCGGGCGAGCAGTACTTC
NA	few	TRBV19	TRBJ1-4	CASSTAGREKLFF	TGTGCCAGTAGTACGGCAGGGAGGGAAAAACTGTTTTTT
TRBD2	NA	TRBV7-6	TRBJ2-1	CASSLYSGAYNEQFF	TGTGCCAGCAGCTTATATAGCGGGGCCTACAATGAGCAGTTCTTC
TRBD2	NA	TRBV29-1	TRBJ2-7	CSVDSLAGGLYEQYF	TGCAGCGTTGATTCTCTAGCGGGAGGTCTCTACGAGCAGTACTTC
TRBD2	once	TRBV5-1	TRBJ2-1	CASSLRLARYNEQFF	TGCGCCAGCAGCTTACGACTAGCGAGGTACAATGAGCAGTTCTTC
NA	NA	TRBV19	TRBJ1-1	CASKELGDPGTSGEAFF	TGTGCCAGTAAAGAACTGGGAGACCCGGGGACTTCGGGTGAAGCTTTCTTT
NA	NA	TRBV5-4	TRBJ2-5	CASSLAGLETQYF	TGTGCCAGCAGCTTGGCAGGGTTGGAGACCCAGTACTTC
NA	NA	TRBV28	TRBJ2-3	CASTPGAVDTQYF	TGTGCCAGCACACCAGGGGCGGTAGATACGCAGTATTTT
NA	few	TRBV5-1	TRBJ1-6	CASRPVGGQYNSPLHF	TGCGCCAGCAGGCCCGTCGGGGGGCAATATAATTCACCCCTCCACTTT
NA	NA	TRBV5-4	TRBJ2-3	CASSSAVPDTQYF	TGTGCCAGCAGCTCCGCAGTCCCAGATACGCAGTATTTT
TRBD2	NA	TRBV15	TRBJ2-2	CATSRIAGTGELFF	TGTGCCACCAGCAGAATAGCGGGCACCGGGGAGCTGTTTTTT
TRBD1	NA	TRBV5-1	TRBJ2-5	CASSSVGGRETQYF	TGCGCCAGCAGCTCAGTAGGGGGCCGGGAGACCCAGTACTTC
NA	NA	TRBV5-1	TRBJ2-3	CASSTREYTDTQYF	TGCGCCAGCAGCACCCGGGAGTACACAGATACGCAGTATTTT
NA	NA	TRBV5-1	TRBJ2-6	CASSLVGQGANVLTF	TGCGCCAGCAGCTTGGTCGGACAGGGGGCCAACGTCCTGACTTTC
NA	once	TRBV7-9	TRBJ1-6	CASSLARGSNSPLHF	TGTGCCAGCAGCTTAGCGAGAGGCTCTAATTCACCCCTCCACTTT
TRBD1	NA	TRBV7-2	TRBJ2-7	CASSSGGQAGYEQYF	TGTGCCAGCAGCTCTGGGGGACAGGCGGGGTACGAGCAGTACTTC
TRBD1	NA	TRBV9	TRBJ2-5	CASSSGTGWGETQYF	TGTGCCAGCAGCTCCGGGACAGGTTGGGGGGAGACCCAGTACTTC
NA	NA	TRBV28	TRBJ2-7	CASSTAVPYEQYF	TGTGCCAGCAGCACAGCGGTCCCCTACGAGCAGTACTTC
TRBD2	NA	TRBV7-9	TRBJ2-3	CASSPPEMVAGTQYF	TGTGCCAGCAGCCCCCCCGAGATGGTAGCGGGTACGCAGTATTTT
NA	NA	TRBV5-1	TRBJ2-7	CASSFGLEAYEQYF	TGCGCCAGCAGCTTTGGACTCGAGGCCTACGAGCAGTACTTC
NA	NA	TRBV4-2	TRBJ2-3	CASSQEWLAMTDTQYF	TGTGCCAGCAGCCAAGAATGGCTAGCGATGACAGATACGCAGTATTTT
TRBD1	NA	TRBV4-2	TRBJ2-1	CASSQSDRGNEQFF	TGTGCCAGCAGCCAATCAGACAGGGGCAATGAGCAGTTCTTC
NA	NA	TRBV4-3	TRBJ2-2	CASSQEFLGQGGSTNTGELFF	TGCGCCAGCAGCCAAGAATTTCTCGGACAGGGAGGGAGTACGAACACCGGGGAGCTGTTTTTT
NA	NA	TRBV7-8	TRBJ2-7	CASSLAKTPSYEQYF	TGTGCCAGCAGCCTCGCGAAAACCCCTTCCTACGAGCAGTACTTC
TRBD1	NA	TRBV10-3	TRBJ2-1	CAISEPTGVDEQFF	TGTGCCATCAGTGAGCCCACAGGGGTCGATGAGCAGTTCTTC
NA	NA	TRBV30	TRBJ1-3	CAWGSSGNTIYF	TGTGCCTGGGGGAGTTCAGGAAACACCATATATTTT
NA	NA	TRBV30	TRBJ1-5	CAWSRGSNQPQHF	TGTGCCTGGAGTCGGGGGAGCAATCAGCCCCAGCATTTT
NA	NA	TRBV30	TRBJ1-4	CAWTQGSNEKLFF	TGTGCCTGGACACAGGGAAGTAATGAAAAACTGTTTTTT